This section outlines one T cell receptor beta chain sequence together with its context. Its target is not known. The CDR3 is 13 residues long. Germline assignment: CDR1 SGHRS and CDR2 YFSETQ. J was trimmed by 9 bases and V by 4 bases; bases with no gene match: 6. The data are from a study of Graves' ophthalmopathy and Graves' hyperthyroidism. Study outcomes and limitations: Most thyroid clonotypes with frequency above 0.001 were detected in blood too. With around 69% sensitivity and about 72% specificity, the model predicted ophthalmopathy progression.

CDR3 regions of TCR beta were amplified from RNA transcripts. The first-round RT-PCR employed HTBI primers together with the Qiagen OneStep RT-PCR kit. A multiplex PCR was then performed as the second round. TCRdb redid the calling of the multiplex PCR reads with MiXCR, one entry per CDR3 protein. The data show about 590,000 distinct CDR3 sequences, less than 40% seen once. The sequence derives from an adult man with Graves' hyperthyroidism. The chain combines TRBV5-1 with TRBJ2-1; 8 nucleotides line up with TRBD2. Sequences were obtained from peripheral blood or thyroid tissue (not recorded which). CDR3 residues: CASSMTAGGEQFF. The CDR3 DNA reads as TGCGCCAGCAGCATGACTGCGGGGGGTGAGCAGTTCTTC.